This T cell receptor beta chain was sequenced in a study of blood T cell repertoires in COVID-19. Study details: Samples representing acute and convalescent COVID-19 were sourced from the United States, Italy and Spain. The analysed material was cDNA or gDNA that came from T cells, B-cell-depleted T cells, or PBMCs.

The method was immunoSEQ multiplex PCR; TCRdb's version includes in-frame clones alone and lacks a portion of them. The table lists 150,000 to 200,000 clones, nearly 85% of them singletons. The CDR3 is 17 amino acids. V lost 1 base, J lost 7 bases, and 11 bases stayed unmatched. The germline V gene has CDR1 LGHDT and CDR2 YNNKEL (reference sequence). This sequence was found in a young woman with acute or convalescent COVID-19. Source material: peripheral blood. V usage is TRBV3-1 (or the pseudogene TRBV3-2) and J usage is TRBJ2-2; 8 nucleotides align to TRBD2. The CDR3 spells CASSQGVVAGFFGELFF. The CDR3 region has the DNA TGTGCCAGCAGCCAAGGTGTAGTAGCGGGGTTCTTCGGGGAGCTGTTTTTT.